This T cell receptor (beta chain) was obtained from a study of blood T cell repertoires in COVID-19. Whole-study context: T cells, B-cell-depleted T cells, or PBMCs supplied cDNA or gDNA.

Original processing notes: Reference gene primer amplification gave nucleated cell count estimates. The data were produced by immunoSEQ multiplex PCR, yet TCRdb's version contains in-frame clones alone and is incomplete. Clone size and the V and J calls come from that table; the DNA yielded D and trimming. This table has around 200,000 clones, approximately 90% appearing once. Sequenced: peripheral blood. The source is a man aged 35 to 55 with acute or convalescent COVID-19.

CDR3 loop: CASSSSGRVETQYF. For the CDR3, the DNA is TGTGCCAGCAGCTCCTCCGGCAGGGTGGAGACCCAGTACTTC. The chain couples TRBV7-9 to TRBJ2-5, with D perhaps matching TRBD1 (5 bases). The V end was cut by 4 bases, the J end by 5 bases, with 14 bases between. The CDR3 is 14 residues long. Looked up from germline, CDR1 is SEHNR and CDR2 is FQNEAQ (reference sequence).